These 19 T cell receptor beta chains share one sample of origin, sequenced in a study of cytomegalovirus exposure and HLA in healthy donors (dated by TCRdb to the late 2010s). The library was obtained by the immunoSEQ multiplex PCR assay. For the multiplex PCR, a mixture combining 60 forward primers for TCR Vbeta segments and 13 reverse primers for TCR Jbeta segments was used. Held by TCRdb, this immuneACCESS table contains in-frame sequences only and omits some clones. Under half of the omission traces to an unresolved V gene where checked; the cause of the rest is unknown. This sample lists tens of thousands of clones; 83% were detected once. Clones ranked in the top ten supply more than 3.5% of the sample. The sample taken for sequencing was PBMCs. The receptors originated from a man between 25 and 39 years old in good health and CMV-seronegative.

This clone came up once. The chain combines TRBV7-2 with TRBJ2-4; TRBD1 matches at 8 bases. The CDR3 has 17 residues. Losses at the gene ends were 4 bases for V and 0 bases for J; bases not matched to a gene: 8. Germline assignment: CDR1 SGHTA and CDR2 FQGNSA. Written as DNA, the CDR3 is TGTGCCAGCAGCTCCGGACAGGGAATTTCAGCCAAAAACATTCAGTACTTC. Protein: CASSSGQGISAKNIQYF.

In this sample, this clone turned up once. The chain joins TRBV27 to TRBJ1-4; D is ambiguous. This CDR3 spans 16 amino acids. Trimming pared 0 bases from V and 4 bases from J, leaving 12 bases between. Germline V CDR1 and CDR2: MNHEY, SMNVEV (reference sequence). The CDR3 DNA follows: TGTGCCAGCAGTTTATCCCCGACGGGATTTAATGAAAAACTGTTTTTT. Its translation is CASSLSPTGFNEKLFF.

This clone has just one count. The V gene is TRBV10-3, the J gene TRBJ2-3; D ambiguous. This CDR3 has 14 residues. CDR1 ENHRY and CDR2 SYGVKD come from the germline V gene. V was cut by 4 bases and J by 3 bases, with 11 bases left in between. CDR3 sequence reads: CAISVSPGTDTQYF. Written as DNA, the CDR3 is TGTGCCATCAGTGTTTCACCAGGAACAGATACGCAGTATTTT.

This clone was picked up a small number of times. The chain uses TRBV6-5 and TRBJ1-1; TRBD1 might be the D (5 bases). Germline-derived CDR1 and CDR2 are MNHEY and SVGAGI. Trimming stripped 4 bases from V and 5 bases from J, with 8 bases between. The CDR3 is 12 residues long. Written as DNA, the CDR3 is TGTGCCAGCAGTTTCCAGGGAACTGAAGCTTTCTTT. Translating it yields CASSFQGTEAFF.

This rearrangement joins TRBV7-3 to TRBJ2-3; 9 nucleotides agree with TRBD2. The CDR3 covers 15 residues. Germline-derived CDR1 and CDR2 are SGHTA and FQGTGA. J lost 6 bases, V lost 3 bases, and 7 bases had no gene match. CDR3 in DNA: TGTGCCAGCAGCTTCGGAGCGGGGGGCCTGGATACGCAGTATTTT. Amino acid sequence: CASSFGAGGLDTQYF.

This chain connects TRBV5-4 to TRBJ1-6; possibly TRBD1 for D (5 bases). The V gene's germline CDR1 is SGHNT and CDR2 YYREEE (reference sequence). The germline V and J ends were trimmed by 1 base and 4 bases, with 6 bases remaining between them. This CDR3 has 14 residues. The CDR3 reads CASSLTGYNSPLHF. For the CDR3, the DNA is TGTGCCAGCAGCTTGACAGGATATAATTCACCCCTCCACTTT.

This clone was counted only a few times. The rearrangement uses TRBV7-2 and TRBJ1-1, with TRBD1 matching over 9 bases. Germline V gives CDR1 SGHTA, CDR2 FQGNSA. The V and J ends lost 3 bases and 4 bases, in that order; junction bases with no gene match: 6. This CDR3 region has 15 residues. CDR3 amino acids: CASSFSTGGITEAFF. For the CDR3, the DNA is TGTGCCAGCAGCTTTAGCACAGGGGGCATCACTGAAGCTTTCTTT. The whole variable domain, filled in from reference TRBV7-2 and TRBJ1-1, reads GAGVSQSPSNKVTEKGKDVELRCDPISGHTALYWYRQSLGQGLEFLIYFQGNSAPDKSGLPSDRFSAERTGGSVSTLTIQRTQQEDSAVYLCASSFSTGGITEAFFGQGTRLTVV.

This clone appeared a single time. This chain joins TRBV4-3 and TRBJ2-1, with unresolved D. Germline CDR1 LGHNA, CDR2 YSLEER. The CDR3 runs to 16 residues. Trimming removed 0 bases at V and 0 bases at J, with 9 bases between. CDR3 region: CASSQDLASSYNEQFF. DNA for the CDR3: TGCGCCAGCAGCCAAGACCTCGCTAGCTCCTACAATGAGCAGTTCTTC.

The rearrangement uses TRBV4-3 and TRBJ1-1; D gene ambiguous. The CDR3 covers 15 residues. Trimming removed 0 bases from V and 2 bases from J, with 10 bases in between. Germline V CDR1 and CDR2: LGHNA, YSLEER. Here the CDR3 reads CASSQDPQINTEAFF. In DNA, the CDR3 is TGCGCCAGCAGCCAAGATCCCCAAATTAACACTGAAGCTTTCTTT.

The V call is TRBV7-2, the J call TRBJ1-5, with TRBD1 identical over 8 bases. Germline loops: CDR1 SGHTA, CDR2 FQGNSA. After removal of 5 bases from V and 5 bases from J, the junction contained 11 bases not matched to a gene. The CDR3 spans 16 residues. CDR3 in DNA: TGTGCCAGCAGCCCTCAAACAGGGGGAGGGGATCAGCCCCAGCATTTT. Amino acid sequence: CASSPQTGGGDQPQHF.

CDR3 sequence reads: CASSPRGGSAGNQPQHF. The DNA for the CDR3 is TGTGCCAGCTCACCACGGGGGGGGTCTGCGGGCAATCAGCCCCAGCATTTT. The genes are TRBV18 and TRBJ1-5, with D possibly matching TRBD1 (5 bases). From germline, CDR1 is KGHSH and CDR2 LQKENI. The CDR3 has 17 amino acids. Trimming left V 1 base short and J 2 bases short, with 15 bases between.

The V gene is TRBV9, the J gene TRBJ2-5, with 7 bases identical to TRBD2. The DNA end is a closer match to TRBJ2-7, so the J assignment may be wrong. Germline V gives CDR1 SGDLS, CDR2 YYNGEE. This CDR3 is built from 15 residues. CDR3 DNA: TGTGCCAGCAGCCCTTCCGGGAGGCCTTCCCACGAGCAGTACTTC. Its translation is CASSPSGRPSHEQYF.

The chain employs TRBV5-1 and TRBJ2-1; 8 bases fit TRBD1. This CDR3 is built from 15 residues. The junction had 7 bases not matched to a gene; V was cut back by 4 bases and J by 4 bases. Germline V gives CDR1 SGHRS, CDR2 YFSETQ. The CDR3: CASSAGTGPYNEQFF. The CDR3 coding sequence is TGCGCCAGCAGCGCCGGGACAGGTCCTTACAATGAGCAGTTCTTC.

The chain joins TRBV11-2 to TRBJ2-7, with 9 bases matching TRBD1. V shed 4 bases and J 5 bases; nucleotides not matched to a gene: 12. There are 16 residues in the CDR3. Germline V gene data show CDR1 as SGHAT and CDR2 as FQNNGV. The CDR3 sequence is CASSSLPPGTGHEQYF. For the CDR3, the DNA is TGTGCCAGCAGCTCCCTCCCCCCCGGGACAGGGCACGAGCAGTACTTC. The full variable domain, its missing parts supplied by reference TRBV11-2 and TRBJ2-7, is EAGVAQSPRYKIIEKRQSVAFWCNPISGHATLYWYQQILGQGPKLLIQFQNNGVVDDSQLPKDRFSAERLKGVDSTLKIQPAKLEDSAVYLCASSSLPPGTGHEQYFGPGTRLTVT.

The V and J genes are TRBV19 and TRBJ1-3, with D perhaps matching TRBD1 (6 bases). Trimming took off 8 bases at V and 2 bases at J, with 16 bases between the two ends. Germline lookup yields CDR1 LNHDA and CDR2 SQIVND (reference sequence). This CDR3 is built from 15 residues. CDR3 DNA: TGTGCCAGTGGTGGCAGGGGTCGACCTGGAAACACCATATATTTT. Protein: CASGGRGRPGNTIYF.

V and J are TRBV27 and TRBJ2-7, with TRBD1 matching over 9 bases. Germline CDR1 is MNHEY and CDR2 is SMNVEV (reference sequence). The CDR3 is 14 amino acids. J gave up 6 bases and V 3 bases, and 6 bases lay outside the gene matches. This CDR3 reads CASSFLGQGGEQYF. CDR3 sequence (DNA): TGTGCCAGCAGTTTTCTGGGACAGGGCGGCGAGCAGTACTTC.

Notes on this clone: A far larger clone is a single base away, which makes a read error likely. This chain links TRBV13 with TRBJ1-1; possibly TRBD1 for D (5 bases). This CDR3 has 13 residues. The V end lost 5 bases, the J end lost 11 bases, and 18 bases lay between the germline ends. Germline loops: CDR1 PRHDT, CDR2 FYEKMQ (reference sequence). This CDR3 is CASSTPPTAWAFF. In nucleotides, the CDR3 is TGTGCCAGCAGCACTCCCCCGACAGCGTGGGCTTTCTTT. Supplemented by reference TRBV13 and TRBJ1-1, the full variable domain reads AAGVIQSPRHLIKEKRETATLKCYPIPRHDTVYWYQQGPGQDPQFLISFYEKMQSDKGSIPDRFSAQQFSDYHSELNMSSLELGDSALYFCASSTPPTAWAFFGQGTRLTVV.

The chain combines TRBV5-1 with TRBJ1-6; the D gene is possibly TRBD1 (5 bases). The CDR3 extends over 15 amino acids. Trimming removed 4 bases from V and 7 bases from J, with 15 bases in between. Germline values: CDR1 SGHRS, CDR2 YFSETQ. The CDR3 nucleotides read TGCGCCAGCAGCCCCCTTCCACAGGCGAATTCACCCCTCCACTTT. Its translation: CASSPLPQANSPLHF.

CDR3 protein: CASSHGTGVEAFF. CDR3 bases: TGCGCCAGCAGCCACGGGACAGGGGTTGAAGCTTTCTTT. This chain links TRBV4-3 with TRBJ1-1; 10 positions agree with TRBD1. The CDR3 is 13 amino acids. Germline V gene sequence: CDR1 LGHNA, CDR2 YSLEER. The trim removed 3 bases at V and 7 bases at J, leaving 2 bases unmatched.